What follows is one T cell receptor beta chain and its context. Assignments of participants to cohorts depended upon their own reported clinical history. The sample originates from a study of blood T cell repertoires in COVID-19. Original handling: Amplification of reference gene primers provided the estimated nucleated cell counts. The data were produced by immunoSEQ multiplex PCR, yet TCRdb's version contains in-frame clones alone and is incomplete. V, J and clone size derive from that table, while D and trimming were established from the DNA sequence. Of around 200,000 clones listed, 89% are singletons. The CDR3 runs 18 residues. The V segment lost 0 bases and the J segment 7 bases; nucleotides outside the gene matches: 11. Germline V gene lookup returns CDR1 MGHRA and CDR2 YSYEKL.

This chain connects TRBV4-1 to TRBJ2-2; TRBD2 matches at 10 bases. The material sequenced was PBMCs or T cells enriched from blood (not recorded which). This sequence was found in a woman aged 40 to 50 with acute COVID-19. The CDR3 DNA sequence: TGCGCCAGCAGCCAAGATCAAGGGAGCGGGAGGGGTAGCGGGGAGCTGTTTTTT. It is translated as CASSQDQGSGRGSGELFF.